Listed below are T cell receptor beta chains from one sample, sequenced in a study of OX40 agonist ivuxolimab in advanced cancers. Assay used: immunoSEQ multiplex PCR; TCRdb lists only in-frame clones, some missing. The table includes roughly 60,000 clones, 84% detected once. The specimen comprised CD4+ or CD8+ T cells sorted from blood, sampled in a trial of the OX40 agonist ivuxolimab. These TCRs come from an adult with an advanced solid tumor such as melanoma, head and neck, liver or kidney cancer. The CDR3 runs from the conserved cysteine through the conserved F or W. The order of the fields is V gene, clone size, D gene, J gene, CDR3 protein, CDR3 DNA. The D gene is left open where the match is weak. Part of the rows lack a size; the others show once, few, many or a class for expanded clones.

v_call: TRBV19; clone_size: .; d_call: TRBD1; j_call: TRBJ1-1; cdr3_aa: CASSTLGQGNTEAFF; cdr3_nt: TGTGCCAGTAGTACACTCGGACAGGGCAACACTGAAGCTTTCTTT
v_call: TRBV6-1; clone_size: .; d_call: .; j_call: TRBJ1-1; cdr3_aa: CASSEIGRPSAFF; cdr3_nt: TGTGCCAGCAGTGAAATTGGCAGGCCCTCGGCTTTCTTT
v_call: TRBV30; clone_size: .; d_call: .; j_call: TRBJ2-2; cdr3_aa: CAWRALGINTGELFF; cdr3_nt: TGTGCCTGGAGAGCTCTGGGGATTAACACCGGGGAGCTGTTTTTT
v_call: TRBV28; clone_size: few; d_call: .; j_call: TRBJ1-1; cdr3_aa: CASIPVRIMNTEAFF; cdr3_nt: TGTGCCAGCATTCCGGTCAGGATAATGAACACTGAAGCTTTCTTT
v_call: TRBV5-4; clone_size: .; d_call: TRBD1; j_call: TRBJ2-5; cdr3_aa: CASSSNQGAETQYF; cdr3_nt: TGTGCCAGCAGCTCAAACCAGGGGGCGGAGACCCAGTACTTC
v_call: TRBV18; clone_size: .; d_call: .; j_call: TRBJ1-1; cdr3_aa: CASSPGHTEAFF; cdr3_nt: TGTGCCAGCTCACCGGGCCACACTGAAGCTTTCTTT
v_call: TRBV4-2; clone_size: .; d_call: TRBD2; j_call: TRBJ2-7; cdr3_aa: CASSQAASGNNEQYF; cdr3_nt: TGTGCCAGCAGCCAAGCGGCTAGCGGAAACAACGAGCAGTACTTC
v_call: TRBV27; clone_size: .; d_call: TRBD1; j_call: TRBJ1-2; cdr3_aa: CASSPYEHRGIYGYTF; cdr3_nt: TGTGCCAGCAGCCCTTATGAACACAGGGGAATCTATGGCTACACCTTC
v_call: TRBV28; clone_size: .; d_call: .; j_call: TRBJ2-5; cdr3_aa: CASRDTGEETQYF; cdr3_nt: TGTGCCAGCAGGGACACAGGAGAAGAGACCCAGTACTTC
v_call: TRBV5-4; clone_size: .; d_call: .; j_call: TRBJ2-7; cdr3_aa: CASSEEVQNPEQYF; cdr3_nt: TGTGCCAGCAGCGAGGAAGTACAGAACCCCGAGCAGTACTTC
v_call: TRBV4-1; clone_size: .; d_call: .; j_call: TRBJ2-7; cdr3_aa: CASSHLAGPEQYF; cdr3_nt: TGCGCCAGCAGCCACTTGGCAGGGCCCGAGCAGTACTTC
v_call: TRBV10-3; clone_size: .; d_call: .; j_call: TRBJ2-3; cdr3_aa: CAIHRGGADTQYF; cdr3_nt: TGTGCCATACACAGGGGGGGCGCAGATACGCAGTATTTT